These T cell receptor beta chains were read from a single sample in a study of cytomegalovirus exposure and HLA in healthy donors. Using immunoSEQ multiplex PCR, the repertoire was profiled, and TCRdb retains in-frame clones only, with some absent. The data contain under 200,000 clones, roughly 90% of them singletons. The sequenced material came from PBMCs. These receptors all come from a woman aged 18-29 years in good health and CMV-seropositive. Both conserved end residues are part of each CDR3. D genes are given only for firm matches. Clone size is given for some rows only: seen once, a few or many times, or a class if the clone is expanded.

TRBJ1-1	NA	NA	TRBV5-1	TGCGCCAGCAGCTTGGACTGGGACAAGTTGAACACTGAAGCTTTCTTT	CASSLDWDKLNTEAFF
TRBJ2-7	NA	TRBD1	TRBV5-6	TGTGCCAGCACCGGACAGGGGGACAGTCATCTATACGAGCAGTACTTC	CASTGQGDSHLYEQYF
TRBJ2-7	NA	TRBD2	TRBV2	TGTGCCAGCAGCCTAACCCACTATAGCGGGAGGGCCGACGAGCAGTACTTC	CASSLTHYSGRADEQYF
TRBJ2-7	once	NA	TRBV10-1	TGCGCCAGCAGTGAGTCATCTAGCGCGTCCTACGAGCAGTACTTC	CASSESSSASYEQYF
TRBJ1-2	few	TRBD1	TRBV29-1	TGCAGCATATACGCCGGGACAGGGCACTATGGCTACACCTTC	CSIYAGTGHYGYTF
TRBJ2-7	NA	TRBD1	TRBV5-1	TGCGCCAGCAGCCTCGAAAGGGGGCCCCCAGAGCAGTACTTC	CASSLERGPPEQYF
TRBJ2-1	NA	TRBD2	TRBV7-9	TGTGCCAGCAGCTTAGGCGGGAGGGTAAATGAGCAGTTCTTC	CASSLGGRVNEQFF
TRBJ2-7	NA	TRBD2	TRBV7-2	TGTGCCAGCAGCTTAGAGGCGGGAGGGATGTACGAGCAGTACTTC	CASSLEAGGMYEQYF
TRBJ2-1	NA	NA	TRBV20-1	TGCAGTGCTGGTCGGGGAAATGAGCAGTTCTTC	CSAGRGNEQFF
TRBJ1-5	once	TRBD1	TRBV9	TGTGCCAGCAGCGTGGCAGGGGGCGGAAATCAGCCCCAGCATTTT	CASSVAGGGNQPQHF
TRBJ2-2	NA	NA	TRBV29-1	TGCAGCGTTCCTGGGGAAGGGGTGGTCGGGGAGCTGTTTTTT	CSVPGEGVVGELFF
TRBJ2-3	once	TRBD2	TRBV7-6	TGTGCCAGCAGCTTAGTGGCGGGAGTCACAGATACGCAGTATTTT	CASSLVAGVTDTQYF
TRBJ1-1	NA	TRBD1	TRBV19	TGTGCCAGTAGTATTTGGGGACAGAGCATGAACACTGAAGCTTTCTTT	CASSIWGQSMNTEAFF
TRBJ1-5	few	NA	TRBV30	TGTGCCTGGAGTGTAACTTTTCAGCCCCAGCATTTT	CAWSVTFQPQHF
TRBJ1-1	NA	NA	TRBV10-3	TGTGCCATCACCCTCACAGCGAACACTGAAGCTTTCTTT	CAITLTANTEAFF
TRBJ2-1	once	NA	TRBV9	TGTGCCAGCAGCGTAGGCCCACAGGGAGAGTGGAATGAGCAGTTCTTC	CASSVGPQGEWNEQFF
TRBJ2-1	NA	TRBD2	TRBV11-3	TGTGCCAGCAGCCCACATGGGACTAGCGGGACTGGTGAGCAGTTCTTC	CASSPHGTSGTGEQFF
TRBJ2-2	NA	TRBD2	TRBV27	TGTGCCAGCAGGACTAGCGGGAACACCGGGGAGCTGTTTTTT	CASRTSGNTGELFF
TRBJ2-1	NA	NA	TRBV11-2	TGTGCCAGCAGCCCTTGGCGGGCCATTTACAATGAGCAGTTCTTC	CASSPWRAIYNEQFF
TRBJ1-1	NA	NA	TRBV7-2	TGTGCCAGCAGCTTTCAGGGGTTGAACACTGAAGCTTTCTTT	CASSFQGLNTEAFF
TRBJ1-2	NA	NA	TRBV9	TGTGCCAGCAGCGTACTCGCCGGGAACTATGGCTACACCTTC	CASSVLAGNYGYTF
TRBJ2-2	few	TRBD2	TRBV5-6	TGTGCCAGCAGCTTGGATCCGGGAGGGACCGGGGAGCTGTTTTTT	CASSLDPGGTGELFF
TRBJ1-3	NA	NA	TRBV9	TGTGCCAGCAGCCCACTGAGCTCTGGAAACACCATATATTTT	CASSPLSSGNTIYF
TRBJ2-7	NA	NA	TRBV27	TGTGCCAGCAGTTTATCAGGGGCCTTTACCTACGAGCAGTACTTC	CASSLSGAFTYEQYF
TRBJ2-1	NA	NA	TRBV30	TGTGCCTGGGGAGGGAGTTGGGACCCAAACAATGAGCAGTTCTTC	CAWGGSWDPNNEQFF
TRBJ2-1	NA	TRBD2	TRBV19	TGTGCCAGTAGTACTTTTGGGGGGACTAACGGGGAGCAGTTCTTC	CASSTFGGTNGEQFF
TRBJ2-5	few	NA	TRBV7-9	TGTGCCAGCATCGCCGGGGACTCGACGAGTTGGGCCCAGTACTTC	CASIAGDSTSWAQYF
TRBJ1-1	NA	NA	TRBV6-5	TGTGCCAGCAGTTCGGGACAATTGAACACTGAAGCTTTCTTT	CASSSGQLNTEAFF
TRBJ2-7	NA	TRBD2	TRBV7-9	TGTGCCAGCAGCTTAGTAGAGCGGGGCGAGCAGTACTTC	CASSLVERGEQYF
TRBJ1-1	once	NA	TRBV20-1	TGCAGTGCTAGTACAGGGTACGAAGCTTTCTTT	CSASTGYEAFF
TRBJ2-5	NA	TRBD1	TRBV7-2	TGTGCCAGCAGTTGGACAGGAGAGACCCAGTACTTC	CASSWTGETQYF
TRBJ2-1	NA	NA	TRBV7-3	TGTGCCAGCAGCCTTAACCGGGAGAATGAGCAGTTCTTC	CASSLNRENEQFF
TRBJ1-1	NA	NA	TRBV7-8	TGTGCCAGCAGCTTAGTTTCAGAAAACACTGAAGCTTTCTTT	CASSLVSENTEAFF
TRBJ2-1	NA	TRBD2	TRBV6-5	TGTGCCAGCAGTTTCCGGACTAGCCCAACCTACAATGAGCAGTTCTTC	CASSFRTSPTYNEQFF
TRBJ1-2	NA	TRBD1	TRBV6-1	TGTGCCAGCAGTACCGACAGGGCCTATGGCTACACCTTC	CASSTDRAYGYTF